This T cell receptor (beta chain) was captured by sequencing in a study of cytomegalovirus exposure and HLA in healthy donors. Study summary: Samples from HLA-typed donors yielded about 80 million unique TCRs in an early data release. Whole-study results and caveats: Previous analysis showed most TCR beta V segments were productive about 87% or about 30% of the time. The classifier reportedly diagnosed cytomegalovirus status with high sensitivity and specificity.

The length of the CDR3 is 16 residues. Losses at the gene ends were 5 bases for V and 1 base for J; bases not matched to a gene: 10. The germline V gene encodes CDR1 SEHNR and CDR2 FQNEAQ (reference sequence). The PCR made use of 60 Vbeta and 13 Jbeta primers. Profiling relied on immunoSEQ multiplex PCR, and the TCRdb table lists in-frame clones only, not all of them. The sample has about 200,000 clones, approximately 78% seen once. On this clone itself: The antigen remains unidentified.

The V and J genes are TRBV7-9 and TRBJ2-7; 8 bases align to TRBD2. Material for sequencing was PBMCs. The receptor comes from a woman in her forties in good health and CMV-seronegative. The CDR3 region has the DNA TGTGCCAGCAGCCTCCCGGGACTAGACGGATCCTACGAGCAGTACTTC. It is translated as CASSLPGLDGSYEQYF.